The table lists the clone carrying this TCR beta chain with a count of one. The data were obtained in a study of CD8 T cells in Susac syndrome. The germline gives CDR1 SGHDN, CDR2 FVKESK. V dropped 4 bases and J dropped 2 bases, with 12 bases sitting between them. This CDR3 has 14 residues. RNA amounts of roughly 0.5 to 1 ug underwent reverse transcription with random hexamers. The amplification used immunoSEQ multiplex PCR on TCR beta CDR3; it spanned 54 Vbeta and 13 Jbeta. TCRdb independently ran MiXCR on the immunoSEQ multiplex PCR reads; one entry per CDR3 protein. The sample yields fewer than 200,000 distinct CDR3 sequences, about 91% seen once. Sequencing of TCR beta was performed on blood CD8+ and CD4+ T cells. TEMRA cells were FACS-enriched, unlike CD8+ and CD4+ T cells, which were negatively isolated.

The TCR comes from a human donor with Susac syndrome. The J gene is TRBJ2-7, the V gene TRBV14; weak D call: TRBD1 (6 bases). Sequencing used CD4+ T cells from PBMCs. For the CDR3, the DNA is TGTGCCAGCAGCCCGGACAGTATTCCCTACGAGCAGTACGTC. Amino acid sequence: CASSPDSIPYEQYV.